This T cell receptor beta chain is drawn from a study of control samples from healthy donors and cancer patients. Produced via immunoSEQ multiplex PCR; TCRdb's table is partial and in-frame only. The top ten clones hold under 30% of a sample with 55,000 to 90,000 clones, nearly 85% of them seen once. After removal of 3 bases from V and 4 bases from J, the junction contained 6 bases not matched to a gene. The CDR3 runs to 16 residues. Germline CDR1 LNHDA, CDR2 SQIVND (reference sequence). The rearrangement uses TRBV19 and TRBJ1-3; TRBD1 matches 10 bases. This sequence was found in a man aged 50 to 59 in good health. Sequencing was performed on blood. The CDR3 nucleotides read TGTGCCAGTAGTATCCGACAGGGGGCGAAAGGAAACACCATATATTTT. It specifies CASSIRQGAKGNTIYF.